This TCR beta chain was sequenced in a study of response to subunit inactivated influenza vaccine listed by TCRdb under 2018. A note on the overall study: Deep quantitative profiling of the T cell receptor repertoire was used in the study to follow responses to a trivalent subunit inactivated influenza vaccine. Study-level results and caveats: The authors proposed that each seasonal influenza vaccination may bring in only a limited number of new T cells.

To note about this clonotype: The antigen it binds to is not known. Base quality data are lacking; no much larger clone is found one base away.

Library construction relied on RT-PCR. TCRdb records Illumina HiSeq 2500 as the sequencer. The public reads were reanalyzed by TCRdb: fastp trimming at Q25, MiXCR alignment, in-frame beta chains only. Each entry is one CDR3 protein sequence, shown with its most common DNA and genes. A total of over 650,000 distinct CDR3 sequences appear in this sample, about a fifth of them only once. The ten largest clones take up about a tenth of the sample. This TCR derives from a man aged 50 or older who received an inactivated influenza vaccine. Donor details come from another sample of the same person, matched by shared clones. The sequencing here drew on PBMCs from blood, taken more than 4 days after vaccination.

Here is the DNA: TGCAGTGCTTTCATCCTGGAGACTACGGCAGATACGCAGTATTTT. This yields the protein CSAFILETTADTQYF. The chain uses TRBV20-1 and TRBJ2-3; TRBD2 could be the D gene, as 5 bases match. The CDR3, from cysteine to phenylalanine, totals 15 residues. Here the CDR3 DNA is all that survives: 45 bases in frame from base 1. V lost 5 bases and J lost 4 bases; the stretch between them is 19 bases long. The germline V gene (reference sequence) yields DFQATT for CDR1 and SNEGSKA for CDR2.